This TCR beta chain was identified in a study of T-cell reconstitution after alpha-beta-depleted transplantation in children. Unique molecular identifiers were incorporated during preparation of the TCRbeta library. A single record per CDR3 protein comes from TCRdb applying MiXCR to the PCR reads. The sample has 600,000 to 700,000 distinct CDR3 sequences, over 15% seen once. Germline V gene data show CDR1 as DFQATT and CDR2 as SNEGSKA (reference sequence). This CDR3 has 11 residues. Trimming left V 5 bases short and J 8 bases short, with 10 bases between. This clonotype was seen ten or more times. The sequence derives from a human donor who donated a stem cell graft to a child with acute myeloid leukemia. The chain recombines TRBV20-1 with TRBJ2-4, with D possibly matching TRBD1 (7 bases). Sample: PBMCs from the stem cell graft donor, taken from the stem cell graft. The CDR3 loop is CSAPRGDIQYF. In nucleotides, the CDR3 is TGCAGTGCTCCCAGGGGGGACATTCAGTACTTC.